This T cell receptor beta chain stems from a study of T cell responses to AZD1222 COVID-19 vaccine. This CDR3 has 13 amino acids. CDR1 is SGHNT, CDR2 YENEEA, per germline. Trimming took 3 bases from V and 6 from J, leaving 8 bases between them. Assay: immunoSEQ multiplex PCR; the TCRdb copy retains only in-frame clones and omits some. The sample holds about 150,000 clones, around 90% seen once. The specimen was peripheral blood, collected 28 days after the second dose of the MenACWY control vaccine. J is TRBJ2-2 and V is TRBV11-3; D gene ambiguous. The receptor comes from an adult who received the MenACWY meningococcal vaccine as a control. The CDR3 reads CASSLSGAGELFF. In DNA form, the CDR3 reads TGTGCCAGCAGCTTGTCTGGCGCCGGGGAGCTGTTTTTT.